A single sample is the source of the 13 T cell receptor beta chains below, sequenced in a study of blood T cell repertoires in COVID-19. Clones were sequenced by immunoSEQ multiplex PCR, and TCRdb holds only the in-frame ones, with some missing. The profile shows tens of thousands of clones, approximately 90% of them singletons. Sequenced material: peripheral blood. The receptor set was obtained from a man aged 50 to 59 with acute or convalescent COVID-19.

The CDR3, as DNA: TGTGCGTCGACCAGGGATACCTATAATTCACCCCTCCACTTT. This encodes CASTRDTYNSPLHF. The genes are TRBV6-5 and TRBJ1-6, with D possibly TRBD1 on 5 matching bases. CDR3 length equals 14 residues. The germline gives CDR1 MNHEY, CDR2 SVGAGI.

The chain recombines TRBV12-3 or TRBV12-4 with TRBJ1-2, with D unresolved. Trimming removed 3 bases at V and 0 bases at J, with 5 bases between. There are 13 residues in the CDR3. In nucleotides, the CDR3 is TGTGCCAGCAGTTTTATAGCTAACTATGGCTACACCTTC. It specifies CASSFIANYGYTF.

The J gene is TRBJ1-5, the V gene TRBV5-5; 7 positions agree with TRBD1. The CDR3 runs 13 residues. Looked up from germline, CDR1 is SGHKS and CDR2 is YYEKEE (reference sequence). The ends lost 4 bases at V and 4 bases at J; junction bases unmatched: 2. CDR3 amino acids: CASSPTGNQPQHF. The CDR3 DNA reads as TGTGCCAGCAGCCCGACAGGGAATCAGCCCCAGCATTTT.

The chain is built from TRBV19 and TRBJ2-5; a weak D match, TRBD2 (5 bases). Germline CDR1 and CDR2: LNHDA and SQIVND (reference sequence). V lost 5 bases and J 0 bases, leaving 13 bases between the germline ends. This CDR3 region has 15 residues. CDR3 amino acids: CASSPRTDYQETQYF. The CDR3 coding sequence is TGTGCCAGTAGTCCTCGGACGGACTACCAAGAGACCCAGTACTTC.

This chain links TRBV6-5 with TRBJ1-1; 7 nucleotides match TRBD1. This CDR3 has 14 residues. CDR1 and CDR2 from the germline V gene are MNHEY and SVGAGI. V lost 5 bases to trimming and J lost 1 base; unmatched junction nucleotides: 4. The CDR3 nucleotides read TGTGCCAGCAGTATGGACAGGAGGAACACTGAAGCTTTCTTT. Translating gives CASSMDRRNTEAFF.

The chain links TRBV10-3 to TRBJ1-1, with TRBD1 matching over 8 bases. The ends lost 6 bases at V and 11 bases at J; junction bases unmatched: 11. CDR3 length: 13 residues. Germline V CDR1 and CDR2: ENHRY, SYGVKD. This CDR3 is CAISETGEGMAFF. CDR3 in DNA: TGTGCCATCAGCGAGACAGGGGAAGGGATGGCTTTCTTT.

The V and J genes are TRBV19 and TRBJ1-6, with TRBD1 matching over 7 bases. V lost 5 bases and J lost 0; bases outside the gene matches: 13. The CDR3 runs to 19 residues. Germline CDR1 reads LNHDA; CDR2 reads SQIVND (reference sequence). The CDR3 here is CASSARDSGLSSYNSPLHF. The CDR3 DNA reads TGTGCCAGTAGTGCCCGGGACAGTGGGTTAAGCTCCTATAATTCACCCCTCCACTTT.

The gene calls are TRBV4-1 and TRBJ2-2; 8 nucleotides match TRBD1. Germline V gene data show CDR1 as MGHRA and CDR2 as YSYEKL. The CDR3 length is 16 residues. J was trimmed by 4 bases and V by 4 bases; bases with no gene match: 8. This chain's CDR3 is CASSPQGARITGELFF. The CDR3 DNA reads TGCGCCAGCAGCCCTCAGGGGGCAAGGATCACCGGGGAGCTGTTTTTT.

The chain is built from TRBV7-9 and TRBJ2-4, with D tentatively TRBD1 (5 bases). The CDR3 has 16 residues. V lost 3 bases, J lost 4 bases, and 16 bases lay in between. Germline V gives CDR1 SEHNR, CDR2 FQNEAQ (reference sequence). This CDR3 is CASSFFSVAGKNIQYF. CDR3 sequence (DNA): TGTGCCAGCAGCTTCTTTTCTGTGGCAGGGAAAAACATTCAGTACTTC.

This CDR3 reads CASSPEGQIYNEQFF. DNA of the CDR3: TGTGCCAGCTCACCAGAAGGACAGATATACAATGAGCAGTTCTTC. V gene TRBV18 combines with J gene TRBJ2-1, with D possibly being TRBD1 (6 bases). Germline V gene data show CDR1 as KGHSH and CDR2 as LQKENI. This CDR3 has 15 residues. Between the trimmed V and J ends, which lost 2 bases and 4 bases, there was a span of 12 bases.

This clone was detected only a few times. The gene calls are TRBV5-1 and TRBJ2-5, with 8 bases fitting TRBD2. Germline CDR1 is SGHRS and CDR2 is YFSETQ. The CDR3 is 15 residues long. After removal of 2 bases from V and 4 bases from J, the junction contained 7 bases not matched to a gene. CDR3 loop: CASSLRLAGLETQYF. DNA for the CDR3: TGCGCCAGCAGCTTACGTCTAGCGGGCCTAGAGACCCAGTACTTC.

The chain employs TRBV7-8 and TRBJ1-5; D is perhaps TRBD1 (6 bases). Per the germline V gene, CDR1 is SGHVS and CDR2 is FQNEAQ. The V and J ends lost 1 base and 6 bases respectively, with 10 bases between them. This CDR3 region has 14 residues. Here the CDR3 DNA reads TGTGCCAGCAGCTTAGGCGGGGGCACTCAGCCCCAGCATTTT. Translated, it gives CASSLGGGTQPQHF.

The chain couples TRBV6-5 to TRBJ1-2; 10 nucleotides match TRBD1. Germline trimming cut 4 bases from V and 7 bases from J; bases unmatched to any gene: 9. The CDR3 runs 15 residues. CDR1 MNHEY and CDR2 SVGAGI come from the germline V gene. In DNA, the CDR3 is TGTGCCAGCAGTTCCCCGACAGGGGGCGCGGGTGGCTACACCTTC. This gives the protein CASSSPTGGAGGYTF.